These T cell receptor beta chains were read from a single sample in a study of blood T cell repertoires in COVID-19. Assay used: immunoSEQ multiplex PCR; TCRdb lists only in-frame clones, some missing. The data hold about 160,000 clones, with about four fifths observed a single time. Specimen: peripheral blood. The receptors here all came from a woman aged 55-70 years with COVID-19, enrolled during active disease. Both conserved end residues are part of each CDR3. Each record gives: D gene, clone size, J gene, V gene, CDR3 protein, CDR3 DNA. The D gene is left open where the match is weak. Only some rows state a clone size, as once, few, many or a class for expanded clones.

TRBD1,.,TRBJ1-2,TRBV19,CASSSSPPLTGGYGYTF,TGTGCCAGTAGTTCGTCCCCGCCCTTGACAGGGGGCTATGGCTACACCTTC
TRBD1,.,TRBJ2-7,TRBV5-6,CASSPRMGTGGDEQYF,TGTGCCAGCAGCCCTCGTATGGGGACAGGGGGCGACGAGCAGTACTTC
.,.,TRBJ2-7,TRBV25-1,CASSESVGDLSYEQYF,TGTGCCAGCAGTGAATCCGTCGGGGATTTATCGTACGAGCAGTACTTC
.,.,TRBJ2-3,TRBV6-5,CASKRQASADTQYF,TGTGCCAGCAAACGTCAGGCATCCGCAGATACGCAGTATTTT
TRBD1,.,TRBJ1-4,TRBV19,CASSSRTGEEKLFF,TGTGCCAGTAGTTCTCGGACAGGGGAGGAAAAACTGTTTTTT
TRBD2,.,TRBJ2-6,TRBV5-4,CASSGQGLAGASGANVLTF,TGTGCCAGCAGCGGACAGGGACTAGCGGGTGCCTCTGGGGCCAACGTCCTGACTTTC
.,once,TRBJ2-1,TRBV29-1,CSVPVPNYEGRFF,TGCAGCGTTCCCGTCCCCAATTATGAGGGTAGGTTCTTC
.,.,TRBJ2-5,TRBV7-8,CASSLGGGRLKETQYF,TGTGCCAGCAGCTTAGGGGGGGGCAGATTAAAAGAGACCCAGTACTTC
.,.,TRBJ2-2,TRBV5-1,CASAMKGELFF,TGCGCCAGCGCTATGAAGGGGGAGCTGTTTTTT
.,.,TRBJ2-5,TRBV5-6,CASSPPDSQETQYF,TGTGCCAGCAGCCCCCCCGACAGTCAAGAGACCCAGTACTTC
.,.,TRBJ2-7,TRBV27,CASSLFGWAGEEQYF,TGTGCCAGCAGTTTATTTGGGTGGGCGGGTGAAGAGCAGTACTTC
.,.,TRBJ2-6,TRBV30,CAWSRAGFTSGANVLTF,TGTGCCTGGAGTCGGGCAGGGTTTACCTCTGGGGCCAACGTCCTGACTTTC
.,.,TRBJ1-2,TRBV19,CASSPSGQGPPYGYTF,TGTGCCAGTAGTCCCTCGGGTCAGGGGCCACCTTATGGCTACACCTTC
TRBD1,.,TRBJ2-7,TRBV9,CASSGPSWDRGSYEQYF,TGTGCCAGCAGCGGACCGAGCTGGGACAGGGGTTCCTACGAGCAGTACTTC
TRBD2,.,TRBJ2-4,TRBV28,CASSLRLAGLAKNIQYF,TGTGCCAGCAGTTTACGACTAGCGGGACTAGCCAAAAACATTCAGTACTTC
.,.,TRBJ1-1,TRBV9,CASGGGRWDTEAFF,TGTGCCAGCGGGGGAGGGCGGTGGGACACTGAAGCTTTCTTT
TRBD2,.,TRBJ2-1,TRBV5-1,CASSLGPREGYNEQFF,TGCGCCAGCAGCTTGGGACCGCGGGAGGGTTACAATGAGCAGTTCTTC